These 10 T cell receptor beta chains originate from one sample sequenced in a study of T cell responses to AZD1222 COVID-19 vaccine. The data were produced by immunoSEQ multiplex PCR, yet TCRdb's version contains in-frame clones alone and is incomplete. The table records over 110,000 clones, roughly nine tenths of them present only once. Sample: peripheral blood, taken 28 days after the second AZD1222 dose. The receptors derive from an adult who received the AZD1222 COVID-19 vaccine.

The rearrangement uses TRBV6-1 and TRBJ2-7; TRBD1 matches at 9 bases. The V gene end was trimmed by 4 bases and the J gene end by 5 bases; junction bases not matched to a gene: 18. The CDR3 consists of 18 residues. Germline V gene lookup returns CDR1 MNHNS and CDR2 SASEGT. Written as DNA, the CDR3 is TGTGCCAGCAGTGGGCTCCGGGGGACAGGGAAAAATCCCGACGAGCAGTACGTC. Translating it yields CASSGLRGTGKNPDEQYV.

CDR3 sequence reads: CASSILAGATGELFF. CDR3 in DNA: TGTGCCAGCAGCATTCTAGCGGGGGCAACCGGGGAGCTGTTTTTT. The chain recombines TRBV7-2 with TRBJ2-2, with TRBD2 identical over 10 bases. The CDR3 is 15 residues long. V was clipped by 5 bases and J by 5 bases; unmatched bases: 5. Looked up from germline, CDR1 is SGHTA and CDR2 is FQGNSA. Full variable domain (rest looked up from reference TRBV7-2 and TRBJ2-2): GAGVSQSPSNKVTEKGKDVELRCDPISGHTALYWYRQSLGQGLEFLIYFQGNSAPDKSGLPSDRFSAERTGGSVSTLTIQRTQQEDSAVYLCASSILAGATGELFFGEGSRLTVL.

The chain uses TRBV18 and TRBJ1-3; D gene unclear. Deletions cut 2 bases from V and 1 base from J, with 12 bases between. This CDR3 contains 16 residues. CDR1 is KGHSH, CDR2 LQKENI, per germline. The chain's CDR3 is CASSPSRAGSGNTIYF. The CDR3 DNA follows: TGTGCCAGCTCACCATCCCGGGCGGGGTCTGGAAACACCATATATTTT.

The DNA for the CDR3 is TGTGCCAGCAGCCAAGTCGCCGGACGGTCAAACGAGCAGTACTTC. Translated: CASSQVAGRSNEQYF. V gene TRBV3-1 (or the pseudogene TRBV3-2) combines with J gene TRBJ2-7; D gene unclear. Germline V CDR1 and CDR2: LGHDT, YNNKEL (reference sequence). This CDR3 is built from 15 residues. The V gene lost 1 base and the J gene lost 5 bases, with 15 bases spanning the gap.

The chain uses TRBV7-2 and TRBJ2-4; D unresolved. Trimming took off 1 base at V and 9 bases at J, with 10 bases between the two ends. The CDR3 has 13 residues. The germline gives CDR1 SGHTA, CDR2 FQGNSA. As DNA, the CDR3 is TGTGCCAGCAGCTTAGACGGGTGGGGCATTCAGTACTTC. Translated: CASSLDGWGIQYF.

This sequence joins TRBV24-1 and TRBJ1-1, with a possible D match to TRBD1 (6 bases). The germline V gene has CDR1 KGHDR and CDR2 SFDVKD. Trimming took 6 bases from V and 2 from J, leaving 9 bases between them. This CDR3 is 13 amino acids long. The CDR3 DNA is TGTGCCACCAGTAGGGGGGCCAACACTGAAGCTTTCTTT. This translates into CATSRGANTEAFF.

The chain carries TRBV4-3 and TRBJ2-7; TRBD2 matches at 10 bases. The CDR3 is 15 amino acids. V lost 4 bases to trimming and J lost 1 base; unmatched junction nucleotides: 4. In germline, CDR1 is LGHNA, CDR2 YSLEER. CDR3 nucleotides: TGCGCCAGCAGCCCCACTAGCGGGACGTCCTACGAGCAGTACTTC. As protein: CASSPTSGTSYEQYF.

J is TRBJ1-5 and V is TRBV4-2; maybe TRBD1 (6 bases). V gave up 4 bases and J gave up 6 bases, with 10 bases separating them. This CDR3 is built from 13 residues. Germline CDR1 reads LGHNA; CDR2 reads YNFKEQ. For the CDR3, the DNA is TGTGCCAGCAGCCCAGGGGATGGTCAGCCCCAGCATTTT. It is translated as CASSPGDGQPQHF.

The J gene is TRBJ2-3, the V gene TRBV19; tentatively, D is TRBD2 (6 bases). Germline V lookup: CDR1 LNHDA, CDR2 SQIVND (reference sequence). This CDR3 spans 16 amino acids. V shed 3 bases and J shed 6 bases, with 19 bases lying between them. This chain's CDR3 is CASSIGGLFLVDTQYF. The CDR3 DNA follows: TGTGCCAGTAGTATCGGGGGACTTTTCTTGGTGGATACGCAGTATTTT.

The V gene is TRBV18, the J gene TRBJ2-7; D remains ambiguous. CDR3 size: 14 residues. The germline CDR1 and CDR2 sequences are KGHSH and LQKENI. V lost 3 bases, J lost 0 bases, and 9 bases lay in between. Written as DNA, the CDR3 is TGTGCCAGCTCACCCAACCCGGGCTCCTACGAGCAGTACGTC. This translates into CASSPNPGSYEQYV.